Each of the 26 T cell receptor beta chains below was sequenced from the same sample in a study of blood T cell repertoires in COVID-19. Assay: immunoSEQ multiplex PCR; the TCRdb copy retains only in-frame clones and omits some. The sample carries roughly 300,000 clones, over 70% recorded once. Sequencing used peripheral blood. Receptors were obtained from a woman aged 40 to 50 who had recovered from COVID-19.

The gene calls are TRBV30 and TRBJ1-2, with D perhaps TRBD1 (5 bases). This CDR3 contains 12 residues. Trimming stripped 5 bases from V and 8 bases from J, with 15 bases between. Germline lookup yields CDR1 GTSNPN and CDR2 SVGIG (reference sequence). As DNA, the CDR3 is TGTGCCTGGGTAGGCTGGGGGGACGGCTACACCTTC. Translated: CAWVGWGDGYTF.

This sequence joins TRBV6-5 and TRBJ1-1, with 7 positions matching TRBD1. CDR1 is MNHEY, CDR2 SVGAGI, per germline. After removal of 6 bases from V and 5 bases from J, the junction contained 0 bases not matched to a gene. The CDR3 has 11 residues. Here the CDR3 reads CASRTGTEAFF. CDR3 nucleotides: TGTGCCAGCAGGACAGGGACTGAAGCTTTCTTT.

Concerning this clone: Other DNA sequences within the sample encode an identical CDR3. This chain joins TRBV11-3 and TRBJ2-1; 7 nucleotides line up with TRBD1. Germline CDR1 is SGHNT and CDR2 is YENEEA. V dropped 1 base and J dropped 0; count of bases not matched to a gene: 0. The CDR3 loop spans 15 amino acids. CDR3 in amino acids: CASSLGQGSYNEQFF. Here the CDR3 DNA reads TGTGCCAGCAGCTTAGGACAGGGCTCCTACAATGAGCAGTTCTTC. Filled out from reference TRBV11-3 and TRBJ2-1, the complete variable domain reads EAGVVQSPRYKIIEKKQPVAFWCNPISGHNTLYWYLQNLGQGPELLIRYENEEAVDDSQLPKDRFSAERLKGVDSTLKIQPAELGDSAVYLCASSLGQGSYNEQFFGPGTRLTVL.

The genes are TRBV6-1 and TRBJ1-1; TRBD1 might be the D (5 bases). Germline CDR1 and CDR2: MNHNS and SASEGT. Between the trimmed V and J ends, which lost 3 bases and 5 bases, there was a span of 10 bases. This CDR3 has 13 residues. The CDR3: CASSDRVGTEAFF. CDR3 bases: TGTGCCAGCAGTGACAGGGTGGGGACTGAAGCTTTCTTT.

At least ten counts were recorded for this clone. The rearrangement uses TRBV5-1 and TRBJ1-5, with a weak D call TRBD1 (5 bases). From germline, CDR1 is SGHRS and CDR2 YFSETQ. This CDR3 spans 15 amino acids. The ends were cut back, 1 base at V and 9 bases at J, with 17 bases in the middle. CDR3 amino acids: CASSLSGGGGLPQHF. The CDR3 nucleotides read TGCGCCAGCAGCTTGTCGGGGGGAGGTGGTTTGCCCCAGCATTTT.

The chain carries TRBV29-1 and TRBJ1-2; possibly TRBD1 for D (5 bases). Between the trimmed V and J ends, which lost 7 bases and 4 bases, there was a span of 13 bases. Germline CDR1 SQVTM, CDR2 ANQGSEA. This CDR3 contains 12 residues. The CDR3: CSASQGGYGYTF. In nucleotides, the CDR3 is TGCAGCGCCAGCCAGGGTGGCTATGGCTACACCTTC.

The chain joins TRBV27 to TRBJ1-1, with D uncertain. The germline V and J ends were trimmed by 8 bases and 2 bases, with 12 bases remaining between them. Germline V lookup: CDR1 MNHEY, CDR2 SMNVEV (reference sequence). CDR3 length: 13 amino acids. The CDR3 protein is CASFTRRNTEAFF. In nucleotides, the CDR3 is TGTGCCAGCTTTACACGGAGAAACACTGAAGCTTTCTTT.

This clone was counted a single time. The chain is built from TRBV5-5 and TRBJ2-5; D unclear. The CDR3 is 14 amino acids. Per germline, CDR1 SGHKS and CDR2 YYEKEE (reference sequence). V gave up 0 bases and J gave up 1 base, with 7 bases separating them. This CDR3 is CASSLAPVQETQYF. The CDR3, as DNA: TGTGCCAGCAGCTTGGCGCCGGTCCAAGAGACCCAGTACTTC.

V gene TRBV5-4 combines with J gene TRBJ1-2; no reliable D call. Per the germline V gene, CDR1 is SGHNT and CDR2 is YYREEE (reference sequence). The CDR3 contains 14 residues. The V end lost 1 base, the J end lost 2 bases, and 9 bases lay between the germline ends. CDR3 protein: CASSLRGPNYGYTF. Here the CDR3 DNA reads TGTGCCAGCAGCTTGCGAGGCCCGAACTATGGCTACACCTTC.

The chain combines TRBV15 with TRBJ2-1; weak D call: TRBD2 (6 bases). The CDR3 contains 15 residues. The V and J ends lost 4 bases and 9 bases respectively, with 19 bases between them. Germline V CDR1 and CDR2: LNHNV, YYDKDF (reference sequence). The CDR3 sequence is CATSIGTLTGGEQFF. The CDR3 nucleotides are TGTGCCACCAGCATCGGGACCCTCACCGGGGGTGAGCAGTTCTTC.

The chain couples TRBV30 to TRBJ1-5, with D possibly being TRBD1 (5 bases). The CDR3 contains 13 residues. From germline, CDR1 is GTSNPN and CDR2 SVGIG (reference sequence). The ends were cut back, 5 bases at V and 6 bases at J, with 14 bases in the middle. This CDR3 is CAWGGGVGQPQHF. For the CDR3, the DNA is TGTGCCTGGGGCGGAGGGGTCGGTCAGCCCCAGCATTTT.

J is TRBJ1-1 and V is TRBV5-1, with 7 nucleotides matching TRBD1. The CDR3 consists of 15 residues. Per the germline V gene, CDR1 is SGHRS and CDR2 is YFSETQ. V trimming: 4 bases; J trimming: 4 bases; junction bases outside the gene matches: 10. The CDR3 nucleotides read TGCGCCAGCAGCCTGCAGGGGGGCTGGGGCACTGAAGCTTTCTTT. Protein sequence: CASSLQGGWGTEAFF.

This clone has a single count. The chain links TRBV6-5 to TRBJ1-4; D is undetermined. In germline, CDR1 is MNHEY, CDR2 SVGAGI. The V end was cut by 0 bases, the J end by 7 bases, with 9 bases between. The CDR3 has 14 residues. The CDR3 loop reads CASSYSRVTEKLFF. CDR3 nucleotides: TGTGCCAGCAGTTACTCGAGGGTAACTGAAAAACTGTTTTTT.

In DNA form, the CDR3 reads TGTGCCAGCTTGGGCCAGAAGGGGATAGCCAAAAACATTCAGTACTTC. Protein: CASLGQKGIAKNIQYF. J is TRBJ2-4 and V is TRBV7-9; D is possibly TRBD1 (5 bases). The CDR3 is made up of 16 amino acids. V lost 8 bases and J 0 bases, leaving 17 bases between the germline ends. Germline loops: CDR1 SEHNR, CDR2 FQNEAQ (reference sequence).

The V gene is TRBV20-1, the J gene TRBJ1-1, with TRBD1 matching 7 bases. V lost 3 bases, J lost 9 bases, and 7 bases stayed unmatched. Germline V gene data show CDR1 as DFQATT and CDR2 as SNEGSKA (reference sequence). This CDR3 comprises 12 residues. CDR3 in amino acids: CSASTPGQKAFF. In nucleotides, the CDR3 is TGCAGTGCTAGTACCCCGGGACAGAAAGCTTTCTTT.

V is TRBV7-6 and J is TRBJ2-2; 9 bases fit TRBD2. Germline V CDR1 and CDR2: SGHVS, FNYEAQ. The J segment lost 0 bases and the V segment lost 4 bases, leaving 6 bases of the junction unmatched. The CDR3 sequence is 17 residues long. This CDR3 reads CASSYEAGGTNTGELFF. Here the CDR3 DNA reads TGTGCCAGCAGCTATGAAGCGGGGGGAACGAACACCGGGGAGCTGTTTTTT.

This sequence joins TRBV6-5 and TRBJ1-1; 7 positions agree with TRBD1. The V gene end was trimmed by 4 bases and the J gene end by 4 bases; junction bases not matched to a gene: 6. The CDR3 runs to 14 residues. Looked up from germline, CDR1 is MNHEY and CDR2 is SVGAGI. For the CDR3, the DNA is TGTGCCAGCAGTTCTATGACAGGGTCCACTGAAGCTTTCTTT. Amino acid sequence: CASSSMTGSTEAFF.

The CDR3: CASSLRRQGARETQYF. In DNA form, the CDR3 reads TGTGCCAGTAGTCTTCGGAGGCAGGGGGCGCGGGAGACCCAGTACTTC. The chain uses TRBV19 and TRBJ2-5, with 8 bases that match TRBD1. The CDR3 consists of 16 residues. CDR1 and CDR2 from the germline V gene are LNHDA and SQIVND (reference sequence). The J segment lost 5 bases and the V segment lost 5 bases, leaving 13 bases of the junction unmatched.

This chain uses TRBV12-3 or TRBV12-4 with TRBJ1-1; 7 bases align to TRBD1. The length of the CDR3 is 13 residues. V was clipped by 6 bases and J by 8 bases; unmatched bases: 9. For the CDR3, the DNA is TGTGCCAGCAGGACCGGGACAGCGACAGAAGCTTTCTTT. Translation gives CASRTGTATEAFF.

This clone was recorded many times. Different DNA sequences within this sample yield the same CDR3. The V and J genes are TRBV4-3 and TRBJ1-5; tentatively, D is TRBD1 (5 bases). The germline V gene has CDR1 LGHNA and CDR2 YSLEER. The ends were cut back, 1 base at V and 6 bases at J, with 10 bases in the middle. This CDR3 has 14 residues. The CDR3, as DNA: TGCGCCAGCAGCCAAGTCCAGGGTGGTCAGCCCCAGCATTTT. It translates to CASSQVQGGQPQHF.

DNA of the CDR3: TGCGCCAGCAGCTTGGAGTATCTAGCGGCCGGGGAGCTGTTTTTT. Protein sequence: CASSLEYLAAGELFF. J is TRBJ2-2 and V is TRBV5-1; 7 bases are shared with TRBD2. This CDR3 has 15 amino acids. Germline CDR1 SGHRS, CDR2 YFSETQ. J gave up 6 bases and V 0 bases, and 5 bases lay outside the gene matches.

The chain carries TRBV11-1 and TRBJ1-1; D is unclear. Trimming shortened V by 5 bases and J by 6 bases, and 19 bases separated the two germline ends. This CDR3 is 15 amino acids long. Germline assignment: CDR1 SGHAT and CDR2 FQDESV (reference sequence). In nucleotides, the CDR3 is TGTGCCAGCAGCCTGCGGTCCGGGAAATTCTCTGAAGCTTTCTTT. This encodes CASSLRSGKFSEAFF.

This clone was counted only a few times. This chain uses TRBV10-1 with TRBJ2-2; 9 positions agree with TRBD2. The germline gives CDR1 WNHNN, CDR2 SYGVQD (reference sequence). CDR3 size: 17 residues. V shed 6 bases and J 5 bases; nucleotides not matched to a gene: 13. In nucleotides, the CDR3 is TGCGCCAGCAGCAAACCCGGGACTAGCCAAACGACCGGGGAGCTGTTTTTT. Its protein is CASSKPGTSQTTGELFF.

By its share, this clone is medium-sized. J is TRBJ1-2 and V is TRBV4-2; TRBD1 matches 9 bases. Germline lookup yields CDR1 LGHNA and CDR2 YNFKEQ. This CDR3 has 15 residues. The V gene end was trimmed by 4 bases and the J gene end by 6 bases; junction bases not matched to a gene: 9. CDR3 coding DNA: TGTGCCAGCAGCCCCCTGGGACAGGGCGATGATGGCTACACCTTC. This gives the protein CASSPLGQGDDGYTF.

The chain uses TRBV12-3 or TRBV12-4 and TRBJ2-1; D is undetermined. This CDR3 region has 12 residues. Trimming removed 1 base from V and 11 bases from J, with 9 bases in between. This CDR3 reads CASSLERLQQFF. Here the CDR3 DNA reads TGTGCCAGCAGTTTAGAGAGGTTACAGCAGTTCTTC.

The chain carries TRBV19 and TRBJ1-4; tentatively, D is TRBD1 (5 bases). V gave up 1 base and J gave up 7 bases, with 13 bases separating them. This CDR3 spans 15 amino acids. Germline CDR1 reads LNHDA; CDR2 reads SQIVND (reference sequence). The CDR3 coding sequence is TGTGCCAGTAGTATAGGCGCAGGGTTGGGTGAAAAACTGTTTTTT. This sequence encodes CASSIGAGLGEKLFF. Based on the CDR3 plus reference TRBV19 and TRBJ1-4, the full variable domain is DGGITQSPKYLFRKEGQNVTLSCEQNLNHDAMYWYRQDPGQGLRLIYYSQIVNDFQKGDIAEGYSVSREKKESFPLTVTSAQKNPTAFYLCASSIGAGLGEKLFFGSGTQLSVL.